This T cell receptor beta chain originates from a study of T-cell reconstitution after alpha-beta-depleted transplantation in children. Unique molecular identifiers were incorporated into the prepared TCRbeta library. Each CDR3 protein gets one entry after TCRdb re-called the PCR reads with MiXCR. Of a few hundred thousand distinct CDR3 sequences listed, 25% to 30% were seen once; the top ten hold 30% to 45%. Findings and caveats of the study: Fresh T-cell production supplied most of the T-cell counts and diversity seen one year after transplant.

This CDR3 is built from 12 residues. Trimming pared 6 bases from V and 4 bases from J, leaving 12 bases between. From germline, CDR1 is SQVTM and CDR2 ANQGSEA. This clonotype was seen a few times. Its cognate antigen is unknown. Source: PBMCs, taken before TCRalphabeta/CD19-depleted stem cell transplant. The chain employs TRBV29-1 and TRBJ2-5; D is perhaps TRBD2 (5 bases). The clonotype originates from a boy younger than two with Wiskott-Aldrich syndrome, due to receive a stem cell transplant. The chain's CDR3 is CSVESEGETQYF. The CDR3 DNA reads TGCAGCGTCGAAAGTGAGGGAGAGACCCAGTACTTC.